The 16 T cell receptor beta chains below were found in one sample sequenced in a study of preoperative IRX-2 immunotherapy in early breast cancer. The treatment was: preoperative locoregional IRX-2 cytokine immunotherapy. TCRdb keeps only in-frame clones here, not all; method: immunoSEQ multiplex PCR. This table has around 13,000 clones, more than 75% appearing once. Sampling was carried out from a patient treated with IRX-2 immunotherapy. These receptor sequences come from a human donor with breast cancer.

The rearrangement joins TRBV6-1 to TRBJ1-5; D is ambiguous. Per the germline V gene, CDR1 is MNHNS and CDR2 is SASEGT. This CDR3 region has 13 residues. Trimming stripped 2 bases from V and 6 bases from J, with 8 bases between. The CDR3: CASSERRSQPQHF. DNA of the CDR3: TGTGCCAGCAGTGAAAGGAGGAGTCAGCCCCAGCATTTT.

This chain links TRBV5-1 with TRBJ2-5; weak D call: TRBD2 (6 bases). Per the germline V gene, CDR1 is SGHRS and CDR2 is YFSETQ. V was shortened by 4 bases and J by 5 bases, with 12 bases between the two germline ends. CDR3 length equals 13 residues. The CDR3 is CASSISRGETQYF. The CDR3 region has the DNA TGCGCCAGCAGCATTAGTCGGGGGGAGACCCAGTACTTC. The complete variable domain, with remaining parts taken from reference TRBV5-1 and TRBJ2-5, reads KAGVTQTPRYLIKTRGQQVTLSCSPISGHRSVSWYQQTPGQGLQFLFEYFSETQRNKGNFPGRFSGRQFSNSRSEMNVSTLELGDSALYLCASSISRGETQYFGPGTRLLVL.

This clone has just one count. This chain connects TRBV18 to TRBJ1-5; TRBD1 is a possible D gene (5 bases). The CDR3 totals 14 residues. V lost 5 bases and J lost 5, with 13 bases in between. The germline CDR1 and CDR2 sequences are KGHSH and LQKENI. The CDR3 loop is CASSGQGQDQPQHF. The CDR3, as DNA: TGTGCCAGCTCAGGTCAGGGTCAGGATCAGCCCCAGCATTTT.

In nucleotides, the CDR3 is TGCGCCAGCAGGGGGTCTGGCAATCAGCCCCAGCATTTT. Its protein product is CASRGSGNQPQHF. The chain links TRBV5-1 to TRBJ1-5; D call uncertain. The CDR3 loop spans 13 amino acids. Germline CDR1 and CDR2: SGHRS and YFSETQ. V was cut by 5 bases and J by 2 bases, with 8 bases left in between.

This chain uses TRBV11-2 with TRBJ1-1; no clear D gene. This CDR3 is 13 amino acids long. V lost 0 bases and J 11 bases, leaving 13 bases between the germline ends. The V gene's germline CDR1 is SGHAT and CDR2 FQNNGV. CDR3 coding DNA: TGTGCCAGCAGCTTAGATGGACCCGGATGGGCTTTCTTT. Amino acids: CASSLDGPGWAFF.

DNA for the CDR3: TGCGCCAGCAGCTTGGAGGACGCCTACACTGAAGCTTTCTTT. It codes for CASSLEDAYTEAFF. This chain joins TRBV5-1 and TRBJ1-1; no definite D call. The CDR3 extends over 14 amino acids. The V end was cut by 0 bases, the J end by 3 bases, with 9 bases between. Germline V gives CDR1 SGHRS, CDR2 YFSETQ.

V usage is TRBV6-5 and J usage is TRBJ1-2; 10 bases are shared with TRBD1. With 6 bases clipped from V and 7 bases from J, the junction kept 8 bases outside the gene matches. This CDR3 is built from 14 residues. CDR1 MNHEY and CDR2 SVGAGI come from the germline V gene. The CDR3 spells CASSRSGTGVGYTF. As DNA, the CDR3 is TGTGCCAGCAGCCGATCCGGGACAGGGGTTGGCTACACCTTC.

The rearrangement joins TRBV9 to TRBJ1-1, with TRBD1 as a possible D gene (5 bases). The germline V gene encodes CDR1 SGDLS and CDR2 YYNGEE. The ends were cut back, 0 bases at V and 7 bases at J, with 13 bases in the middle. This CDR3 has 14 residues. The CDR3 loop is CASSVVTALGEAFF. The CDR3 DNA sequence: TGTGCCAGCAGCGTAGTGACAGCCCTTGGTGAAGCTTTCTTT.

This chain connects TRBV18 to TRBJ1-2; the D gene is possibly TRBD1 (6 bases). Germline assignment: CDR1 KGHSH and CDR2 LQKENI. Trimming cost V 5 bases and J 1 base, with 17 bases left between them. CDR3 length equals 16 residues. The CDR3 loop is CASSSVMGADNYGYTF. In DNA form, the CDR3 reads TGTGCCAGCTCATCCGTAATGGGGGCAGATAACTATGGCTACACCTTC.

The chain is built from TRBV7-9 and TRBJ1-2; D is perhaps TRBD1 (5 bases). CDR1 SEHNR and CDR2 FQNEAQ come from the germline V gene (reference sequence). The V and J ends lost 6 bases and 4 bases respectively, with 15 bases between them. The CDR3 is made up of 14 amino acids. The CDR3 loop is CASRSQGTVYGYTF. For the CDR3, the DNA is TGTGCCAGCAGGTCCCAGGGTACGGTCTATGGCTACACCTTC.

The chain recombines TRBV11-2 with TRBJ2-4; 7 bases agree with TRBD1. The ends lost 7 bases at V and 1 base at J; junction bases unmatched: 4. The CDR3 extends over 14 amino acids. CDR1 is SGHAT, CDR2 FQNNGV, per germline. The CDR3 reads CASIADRAKNIQYF. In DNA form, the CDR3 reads TGTGCCAGCATCGCGGACAGGGCCAAAAACATTCAGTACTTC.

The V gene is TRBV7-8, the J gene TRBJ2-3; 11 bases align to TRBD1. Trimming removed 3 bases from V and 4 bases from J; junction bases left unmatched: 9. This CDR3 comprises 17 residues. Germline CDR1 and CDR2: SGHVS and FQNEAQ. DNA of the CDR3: TGTGCCAGCAGCTTTTTCGTGGACAGGGGGCTGGCAGATACGCAGTATTTT. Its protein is CASSFFVDRGLADTQYF.

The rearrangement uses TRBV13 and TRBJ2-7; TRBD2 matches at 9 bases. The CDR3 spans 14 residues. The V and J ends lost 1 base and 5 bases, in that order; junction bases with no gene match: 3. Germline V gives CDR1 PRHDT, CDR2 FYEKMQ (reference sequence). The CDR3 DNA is TGTGCCAGCAGCTTAGTAGTAGCGGGGGACGAGCAGTACTTC. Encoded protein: CASSLVVAGDEQYF.

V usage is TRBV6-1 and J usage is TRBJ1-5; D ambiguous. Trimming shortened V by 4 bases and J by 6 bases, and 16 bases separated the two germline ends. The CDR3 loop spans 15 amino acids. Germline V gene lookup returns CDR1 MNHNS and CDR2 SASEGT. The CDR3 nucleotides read TGTGCCAGCAGTGGTCTCCCGGGTTTAGGTCAGCCCCAGCATTTT. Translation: CASSGLPGLGQPQHF.

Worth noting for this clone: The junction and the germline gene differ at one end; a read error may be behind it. The CDR3 bases are TGTGCCAGCAGGGAAGGACAGGGGAGCACCGGGGAGCTGTTTTTT. Amino acids: CASREGQGSTGELFF. The chain employs TRBV2 and TRBJ2-2; 9 bases are a match to TRBD1. The germline gives CDR1 SNHLY, CDR2 FYNNEI. The CDR3 consists of 15 residues.

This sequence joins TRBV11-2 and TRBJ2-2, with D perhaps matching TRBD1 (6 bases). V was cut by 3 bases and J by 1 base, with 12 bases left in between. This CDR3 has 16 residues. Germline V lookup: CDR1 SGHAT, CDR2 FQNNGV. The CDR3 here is CASSFFTGMNTGELFF. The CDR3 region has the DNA TGTGCCAGCAGCTTCTTTACAGGGATGAACACCGGGGAGCTGTTTTTT.